The table lists the clone carrying this T cell receptor beta chain with a count of one. The antigen is undetermined. Sequenced by immunoSEQ multiplex PCR; TCRdb stores in-frame clones only, minus some. In the table there are some 41,000 clones, over 85% of which are singletons. Between the trimmed V and J ends, which lost 2 bases and 10 bases, there was a span of 14 bases. This CDR3 has 13 residues. CDR1 and CDR2 (germline): WSHSY, SAAADI. The data originate from a study of graft-versus-host responses after intestinal transplantation. Overall study: The whole recipient group had anti-thymocyte globulin induction followed by tacrolimus and steroids for about three years.

General study points: Recipient marrow showed GvH clones, some seen first in ileum or blood. Allografts of patients with graft-donor T cell macrochimerism showed high graft-versus-host to host-versus-graft clone ratios.

This clonotype was sampled from a human patient who received an intestinal transplant, so some T cells may come from the graft donor. The chain is built from TRBV10-2 and TRBJ1-1; a weak D match, TRBD1 (6 bases). The sequenced sample was PBMCs, obtained nearly 750 days after intestinal transplantation. CDR3 nucleotide sequence: TGCGCCAGCAGTGAGGCCGGGGGCGCTGGAGCTTTCTTT. Its translation: CASSEAGGAGAFF.